Following are 26 T cell receptor beta chains from one sample sequenced in a study of blood T cell repertoires in COVID-19. Profiled with immunoSEQ multiplex PCR; TCRdb holds only in-frame clones, not every one. The sample lists about 320,000 clones, 70% to 90% occurring once. Sequenced input: PBMCs or T cells enriched from blood (not recorded which). These TCRs come from a woman aged 25-40 years who had recovered from COVID-19.

The gene calls are TRBV19 and TRBJ1-4, with D unresolved. CDR3 length equals 15 residues. V gave up 7 bases and J gave up 0 bases, with 12 bases separating them. Germline-derived CDR1 and CDR2 are LNHDA and SQIVND (reference sequence). The CDR3 DNA is TGTGCCAGTAATCCCGCGCCTTCAACTAATGAAAAACTGTTTTTT. Residues: CASNPAPSTNEKLFF.

This clone has only one observation. This sequence joins TRBV6-5 and TRBJ2-4; D not certain. The V gene's germline CDR1 is MNHEY and CDR2 SVGAGI. Between the trimmed V and J ends, which lost 2 bases and 5 bases, there was a span of 7 bases. The CDR3 is 13 residues long. CDR3 coding DNA: TGTGCCAGCAGTTACGCTCAGGAAAACATTCAGTACTTC. Protein sequence: CASSYAQENIQYF.

The chain recombines TRBV10-3 with TRBJ1-1; 12 bases line up with TRBD1. V shed 3 bases, J shed 6 bases, and the junction held 5 bases outside the gene matches. This CDR3 contains 15 residues. The germline V gene encodes CDR1 ENHRY and CDR2 SYGVKD. The CDR3 region has the DNA TGTGCCATCAGTGATCCGGGACAGGGGGCTTCTGAAGCTTTCTTT. This translates into CAISDPGQGASEAFF.

The chain uses TRBV15 and TRBJ1-6, with no clear D. The CDR3 has 15 amino acids. Trimming pared 0 bases from V and 11 bases from J, leaving 14 bases between. CDR1 is LNHNV, CDR2 YYDKDF, per germline (reference sequence). CDR3 loop: CATSRDGAAGPPLHF. The CDR3 coding sequence is TGTGCCACCAGCAGAGATGGAGCTGCTGGCCCACCCCTCCACTTT. Supplemented by reference TRBV15 and TRBJ1-6, the full variable domain reads DAMVIQNPRYQVTQFGKPVTLSCSQTLNHNVMYWYQQKSSQAPKLLFHYYDKDFNNEADTPDNFQSRRPNTSFCFLDIRSPGLGDTAMYLCATSRDGAAGPPLHFGNGTRLTVT.

The gene calls are TRBV7-3 and TRBJ2-1; perhaps TRBD1 as D (5 bases). The ends were cut back, 4 bases at V and 3 bases at J, with 13 bases in the middle. The CDR3 is 15 amino acids. CDR1 is SGHTA and CDR2 is FQGTGA in the germline V gene. CDR3 residues: CASSSDMFGYNEQFF. Here the CDR3 DNA reads TGTGCCAGCAGCTCGGACATGTTCGGCTACAATGAGCAGTTCTTC.

This clone occurred a few times. The chain combines TRBV30 with TRBJ1-1; 8 bases fit TRBD1. The CDR3 sequence is 14 residues long. V trimming: 3 bases; J trimming: 6 bases; junction bases outside the gene matches: 9. Germline values: CDR1 GTSNPN, CDR2 SVGIG (reference sequence). Here the CDR3 DNA reads TGTGCCTGGAGCTCCGGACAGGGAAGGGCTGAAGCTTTCTTT. Amino acids: CAWSSGQGRAEAFF. Combining the CDR3 with reference TRBV30 and TRBJ1-1 gives the whole variable domain SQTIHQWPATLVQPVGSPLSLECTVEGTSNPNLYWYRQAAGRGLQLLFYSVGIGQISSEVPQNLSASRPQDRQFILSSKKLLLSDSGFYLCAWSSGQGRAEAFFGQGTRLTVV.

The chain uses TRBV19 and TRBJ1-5, with 11 bases identical to TRBD1. This CDR3 comprises 17 residues. CDR1 is LNHDA and CDR2 is SQIVND in the germline V gene (reference sequence). The junction had 9 bases not matched to a gene; V was cut back by 6 bases and J by 2 bases. As DNA, the CDR3 is TGTGCCAGTAGGAGGACAGGGGGCGCGGCAGGCAATCAGCCCCAGCATTTT. It yields the protein CASRRTGGAAGNQPQHF.

The chain employs TRBV9 and TRBJ1-1; possibly TRBD1 for D (5 bases). V was clipped by 6 bases and J by 0 bases, with 21 bases between them. CDR3 size: 17 residues. Per the germline V gene, CDR1 is SGDLS and CDR2 is YYNGEE. For the CDR3, the DNA is TGTGCCAGCAACCCGGCGTTAGGGGCCACAATGAACACTGAAGCTTTCTTT. As protein: CASNPALGATMNTEAFF.

The chain couples TRBV9 to TRBJ2-2, with D tentatively TRBD2 (7 bases). V shed 0 bases and J shed 2 bases, with 14 bases lying between them. The germline V gene has CDR1 SGDLS and CDR2 YYNGEE. This CDR3 is 17 amino acids long. CDR3 in DNA: TGTGCCAGCAGCGTAGCTTCGGGGGGCAGTAACACCGGGGAGCTGTTTTTT. Translating it yields CASSVASGGSNTGELFF.

This chain uses TRBV21-1 with TRBJ2-7; the DNA was not compared with TRBD1, the D call given in the table. TRBV21-1 is tagged as a pseudogene. The CDR3 sequence is 16 residues long. CDR3 DNA sequence: TGTGCCAGCAACCCATCAGGGAACGGCCAGTCCTACGAGCAGTACTTC. It codes for CASNPSGNGQSYEQYF.

The V call is TRBV10-3, the J call TRBJ1-1; maybe TRBD1 (6 bases). The length of the CDR3 is 15 residues. Per the germline V gene, CDR1 is ENHRY and CDR2 is SYGVKD. Deletions cut 3 bases from V and 0 bases from J, with 11 bases between. The CDR3 here is CAISDGGGVNTEAFF. CDR3 sequence (DNA): TGTGCCATCAGTGATGGGGGGGGCGTGAACACTGAAGCTTTCTTT.

This clone has a handful of counts. The sample holds other DNA sequences that translate to the same CDR3. CDR3 amino acids: CASSRTGAGYTF. CDR3 DNA sequence: TGTGCCAGTAGTAGGACAGGGGCTGGCTACACCTTC. The V call is TRBV19, the J call TRBJ1-2; 9 bases line up with TRBD1. CDR1 is LNHDA and CDR2 is SQIVND in the germline V gene (reference sequence). With V trimmed by 4 bases and J by 7 bases, 1 base remained unmatched. The CDR3 is 12 amino acids.

The chain combines TRBV10-2 with TRBJ1-2; TRBD1 matches at 7 bases. CDR1 and CDR2 (germline): WSHSY, SAAADI. The CDR3 contains 13 residues. V was pared by 3 bases and J by 9 bases, with 7 bases of the junction left unmatched. The CDR3 DNA reads as TGCGCCAGCAGTGAAGTCCCAGGGGGACGCTACACCTTC. Protein: CASSEVPGGRYTF.

The chain combines TRBV13 with TRBJ1-1, with TRBD1 matching over 7 bases. The CDR3 spans 16 residues. V gave up 3 bases and J gave up 1 base; unmatched junction bases: 8. Germline loops: CDR1 PRHDT, CDR2 FYEKMQ (reference sequence). CDR3 nucleotides: TGTGCCAGCAGCTTCGTCAGGGGGATTGGGAACACTGAAGCTTTCTTT. It yields the protein CASSFVRGIGNTEAFF.

The J gene is TRBJ2-7, the V gene TRBV6-5; D might be TRBD1 (5 bases). V was pared by 6 bases and J by 0 bases, with 12 bases between. CDR3 length: 14 residues. Germline values: CDR1 MNHEY, CDR2 SVGAGI. The CDR3 reads CASSGRQSSYEQYF. Written as DNA, the CDR3 is TGTGCCAGCAGCGGTAGACAGAGCTCCTACGAGCAGTACTTC.

The chain carries TRBV12-5 and TRBJ1-2; TRBD1 agrees at 9 bases. CDR3 size: 13 residues. J lost 5 bases, V lost 5 bases, and 3 bases had no gene match. Germline V gene sequence: CDR1 LGHNT, CDR2 FRNRAP. Here the CDR3 reads CASGPGTGYGYTF. The DNA of the CDR3 is TGTGCTAGTGGTCCCGGGACAGGGTATGGCTACACCTTC.

This chain connects TRBV7-9 to TRBJ1-2; D not resolved. V lost 5 bases and J 4 bases, leaving 14 bases between the germline ends. CDR3 length: 14 residues. Germline V CDR1 and CDR2: SEHNR, FQNEAQ (reference sequence). The CDR3 loop is CASSGMAGSYGYTF. The CDR3, as DNA: TGTGCCAGCAGCGGGATGGCGGGAAGCTATGGCTACACCTTC. Using reference TRBV7-9 and TRBJ1-2 for the parts outside the CDR3, the full variable domain is DTGVSQNPRHKITKRGQNVTFRCDPISEHNRLYWYRQTLGQGPEFLTYFQNEAQLEKSRLLSDRFSAERPKGSFSTLEIQRTEQGDSAMYLCASSGMAGSYGYTFGSGTRLTVV.

With regard to this clone: Other nucleotide sequences in the sample specify the same CDR3. V is TRBV30 and J is TRBJ2-5, with D maybe TRBD2 (6 bases). V lost 1 base to trimming and J lost 5 bases, with 17 bases between them. CDR3 length: 15 amino acids. Looked up from germline, CDR1 is GTSNPN and CDR2 is SVGIG (reference sequence). CDR3 sequence: CAWSGEWGVGETQYF. The CDR3 coding sequence is TGTGCCTGGAGTGGAGAATGGGGGGTAGGTGAGACCCAGTACTTC. The full variable domain, with the rest looked up from reference TRBV30 and TRBJ2-5, is SQTIHQWPATLVQPVGSPLSLECTVEGTSNPNLYWYRQAAGRGLQLLFYSVGIGQISSEVPQNLSASRPQDRQFILSSKKLLLSDSGFYLCAWSGEWGVGETQYFGPGTRLLVL.

The V call is TRBV3-1 (or the pseudogene TRBV3-2), the J call TRBJ1-2; 7 bases are shared with TRBD1. Germline V gives CDR1 LGHDT, CDR2 YNNKEL (reference sequence). This CDR3 has 15 amino acids. The ends lost 4 bases at V and 7 bases at J; junction bases unmatched: 12. CDR3 amino acids: CASSPATGTAGGYTF. The CDR3 bases are TGTGCCAGCAGCCCCGCGACCGGGACAGCAGGTGGCTACACCTTC.

The V call is TRBV5-1, the J call TRBJ1-2; D is unclear. Trimming took off 3 bases at V and 9 bases at J, with 15 bases between the two ends. The CDR3 length is 13 residues. Germline V gene data show CDR1 as SGHRS and CDR2 as YFSETQ. The CDR3 protein is CASSSRNSQRYTF. DNA for the CDR3: TGCGCCAGCAGCTCAAGAAACTCGCAACGCTACACCTTC.

This chain links TRBV5-4 with TRBJ2-2; D unclear. Trimming removed 0 bases from V and 1 base from J, with 10 bases in between. There are 16 residues in the CDR3. From germline, CDR1 is SGHNT and CDR2 YYREEE (reference sequence). The CDR3 spells CASSLESAENTGELFF. Here the CDR3 DNA reads TGTGCCAGCAGCTTGGAATCGGCGGAGAACACCGGGGAGCTGTTTTTT.

The CDR3 sequence is CASSKAKDRVYGYTF. Here the CDR3 DNA reads TGTGCCAGCAGCAAAGCGAAGGACAGGGTCTATGGCTACACCTTC. This chain connects TRBV21-1 to TRBJ1-2; TRBD1 is taken as the D call from the table, unchecked against the DNA. TRBV21-1 is annotated as a pseudogene. This CDR3 contains 15 residues.

The chain carries TRBV7-3 and TRBJ1-4; D gene uncertain. Per the germline V gene, CDR1 is SGHTA and CDR2 is FQGTGA. This CDR3 region has 13 residues. Trimming pared 5 bases from V and 13 bases from J, leaving 17 bases between. The CDR3 spells CASSAGPRDRLFF. CDR3 bases: TGTGCCAGCAGCGCGGGTCCCCGGGATAGACTGTTTTTT.

V and J are TRBV27 and TRBJ1-5; D gene ambiguous. The CDR3 consists of 13 residues. Germline V CDR1 and CDR2: MNHEY, SMNVEV (reference sequence). The V end lost 3 bases, the J end lost 6 bases, and 9 bases lay between the germline ends. The CDR3 DNA reads TGTGCCAGCAGTTTTTCTGTCGGTCAGCCCCAGCATTTT. As protein: CASSFSVGQPQHF.

The chain is built from TRBV5-5 and TRBJ1-1; 7 bases fit TRBD1. Germline lookup yields CDR1 SGHKS and CDR2 YYEKEE (reference sequence). The CDR3 contains 16 residues. V trimming: 0 bases; J trimming: 4 bases; junction bases outside the gene matches: 9. CDR3 nucleotides: TGTGCCAGCAGCTTGGGACAGGGTGGCGGCGGCACTGAAGCTTTCTTT. As protein: CASSLGQGGGGTEAFF.

The gene calls are TRBV5-8 and TRBJ1-2; 7 bases map to TRBD1. This CDR3 is built from 15 residues. Trimming cost V 3 bases and J 4 bases; bases outside gene matches: 9. Germline V CDR1 and CDR2: SGHTS, YDEGEE. CDR3 region: CASSSQGQQFYGYTF. The CDR3 nucleotides are TGTGCCAGCAGCTCCCAGGGACAGCAGTTCTATGGCTACACCTTC.